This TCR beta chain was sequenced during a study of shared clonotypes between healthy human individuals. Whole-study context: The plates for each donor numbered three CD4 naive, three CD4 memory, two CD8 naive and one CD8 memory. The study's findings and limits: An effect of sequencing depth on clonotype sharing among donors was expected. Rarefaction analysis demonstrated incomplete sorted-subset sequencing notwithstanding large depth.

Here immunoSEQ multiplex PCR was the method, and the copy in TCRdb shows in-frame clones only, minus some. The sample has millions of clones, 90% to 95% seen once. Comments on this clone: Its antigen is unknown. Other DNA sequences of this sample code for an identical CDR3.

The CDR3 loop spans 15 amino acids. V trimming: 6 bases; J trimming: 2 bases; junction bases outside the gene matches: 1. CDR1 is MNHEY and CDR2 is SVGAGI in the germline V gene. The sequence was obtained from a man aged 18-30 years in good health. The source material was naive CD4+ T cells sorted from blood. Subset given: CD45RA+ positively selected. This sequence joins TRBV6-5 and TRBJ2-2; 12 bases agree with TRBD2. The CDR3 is CASRLAGGNTGELFF. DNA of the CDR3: TGTGCCAGCAGACTAGCGGGAGGAAACACCGGGGAGCTGTTTTTT.